Listed below are T cell receptor beta chains from one sample, sequenced in a study of T-cell memory formation after mild COVID-19. Using its own MiXCR run on the 5' RACE reads, TCRdb lists one record per CDR3 protein. The table has about 340,000 distinct CDR3 sequences, approximately 15% seen once. Specimen: PBMCs or a T cell subset sorted from them (not recorded which). The receptors derive from a man aged 18 to 29 who had mild COVID-19 (a few samples of this study predate the infection). Cell type and time point are not known. Both conserved end residues are part of each CDR3. A D gene is named only where the DNA matches it firmly. The size field is filled for only some rows; it gives once, few, many or a size class.

TRBJ2-1,TRBD1,few,TRBV6-5,TGTGCCAGCACCCGAGGGGGCGGTGAGCAGTTCTTC,CASTRGGGEQFF
TRBJ2-1,-,many,TRBV6-2/TRBV6-3,TGTGCCAGCAGTTGGCGGGCCTTGAGCTACAATGAGCAGTTCTTC,CASSWRALSYNEQFF
TRBJ2-2,-,few,TRBV19,TGTGCCAGTAGTGAACGGACTACCGGGGAGCTGTTTTTT,CASSERTTGELFF
TRBJ2-2,-,-,TRBV7-6,TGTGCCAGCAGCTTAGACTCCCGGCCCGGGGAGCTGTTTTTT,CASSLDSRPGELFF
TRBJ1-6,TRBD1,few,TRBV10-3,TGTGCCATCAGACGGACAGGCCTTAATTCACCCCTCCACTTT,CAIRRTGLNSPLHF
TRBJ2-5,TRBD1,-,TRBV27,TGTGCCAGCAGGGGGACAGACGGAGAGACCCAGTACTTC,CASRGTDGETQYF
TRBJ2-6,-,-,TRBV24-1,TGTGCCACCAGTGATTCAGGGAGTGGGGCCAACGTCCTGACTTTC,CATSDSGSGANVLTF
TRBJ1-1,TRBD1,-,TRBV7-2,TGTGCCAGCAGCTCTACAACTTCTCCTATGACAGGGACTGAAGCTTTCTTT,CASSSTTSPMTGTEAFF
TRBJ2-1,TRBD2,-,TRBV14,TGTGCCAGCAGCCGCACTAGCGTGTACAATGAGCAGTTCTTC,CASSRTSVYNEQFF
TRBJ2-3,TRBD2,-,TRBV7-9,TGTGCCAGCAGCCTACCGCAGGGACTAGCGGGGGCTAGCACAGATACGCAGTATTTT,CASSLPQGLAGASTDTQYF
TRBJ2-7,-,few,TRBV9,TGTGCCAGCAGCGTATCCGACTACGAGCAGTACTTC,CASSVSDYEQYF
TRBJ1-5,-,-,TRBV6-2/TRBV6-3,TGTGCCAGCACCCGGGACGGTTATCAGCCCCAGCATTTT,CASTRDGYQPQHF
TRBJ2-4,-,few,TRBV20-1,TGCAGTGCTAGAGGGAGAGGGGCGTCCAAAAACATTCAGTACTTC,CSARGRGASKNIQYF
TRBJ1-4,-,-,TRBV2,TGTGCCAGCAGTTCGAAAGGGGAAACGGGAAAACTGTTTTTT,CASSSKGETGKLFF
TRBJ1-5,-,-,TRBV4-1,TGCGCCAGCAGCCAAGTGGGGGGAAAAGGTCAGCCCCAGCATTTT,CASSQVGGKGQPQHF
TRBJ1-2,-,-,TRBV6-5,TGTGCCAGCAGTTCCTATTCCGGCGCGGGCTATGGCTACACCTTC,CASSSYSGAGYGYTF
TRBJ1-4,-,-,TRBV5-5,TGTGCCAGCTCTTCCGGGGTAGGAGAAAAACTGTTTTTT,CASSSGVGEKLFF
TRBJ1-6,-,few,TRBV19,TGTGCCAGTAGTAACGGACAGCCGTATAATTCACCCCTCCACTTT,CASSNGQPYNSPLHF
TRBJ1-1,-,few,TRBV12-3/TRBV12-4,TGTGCCAGCAGAGGACCAGGGATTACTGAAGCTTTCTTT,CASRGPGITEAFF
TRBJ2-2,-,-,TRBV6-5,TGTGCCAGCAGTTCTCCCTATAGGAGGGGTACCGGGGAGCTGTTTTTT,CASSSPYRRGTGELFF
TRBJ2-5,-,-,TRBV5-1,TGCGCCAGCAGCGCAGGCCCGGGAGAGACCCAGTACTTC,CASSAGPGETQYF
TRBJ2-1,TRBD1,few,TRBV6-6,TGTGCCAGCAGTCTCAGGGGGCACGATGAGCAGTTCTTC,CASSLRGHDEQFF
TRBJ2-3,TRBD2,few,TRBV7-2,TGTGCCAGCAGCTTACTAGCGGGGGGGCGTACCGATACGCAGTATTTT,CASSLLAGGRTDTQYF
TRBJ1-1,-,-,TRBV6-5,TGTGCCAGCAGGGCAGATCCGGGAGCCAGCACTGAAGCTTTCTTT,CASRADPGASTEAFF
TRBJ1-2,-,-,TRBV6-5,TGTGCCAGCAGTGGAAGCTATGGCTACACCTTC,CASSGSYGYTF
TRBJ1-5,-,-,TRBV6-5,TGTGCCAGCAGTTACTCGAACGTCAGGGGATTCAATCAGCCCCAGCATTTT,CASSYSNVRGFNQPQHF
TRBJ2-4,-,-,TRBV12-3/TRBV12-4,TGTGCCAGCAGTTTGGCTAGGAGCATTCAGTACTTC,CASSLARSIQYF
TRBJ2-1,-,-,TRBV12-3/TRBV12-4,TGTGCCAGCAGTTTATGGCAGTACAATGAGCAGTTCTTC,CASSLWQYNEQFF
TRBJ1-5,-,many,TRBV7-2,TGTGCCAGCAGCTTAGTTGGGGGAAACACCAATCAGCCCCAGCATTTT,CASSLVGGNTNQPQHF
TRBJ1-6,TRBD1,-,TRBV6-5,TGTGCCAGCAGTTACACACAGGGGTTGGAGTCACCCCTCCACTTT,CASSYTQGLESPLHF
TRBJ1-6,TRBD1,few,TRBV6-2/TRBV6-3,TGTGCCAGCAGAGAACAGGGGATTGGTTCACCCCTCCACTTT,CASREQGIGSPLHF
TRBJ2-7,-,many,TRBV7-2,TGTGCCAGCGGTGAGGGCACAAACTCCTACGAGCAGTACTTC,CASGEGTNSYEQYF
TRBJ1-2,-,-,TRBV6-2/TRBV6-3,TGTGCCAGCAGTCGGGACTGGGAGAACTATGGCTACACCTTC,CASSRDWENYGYTF
TRBJ2-5,TRBD2,-,TRBV20-1,TGCAGTGCTAGAGGGACTAGCGGGAGTTACCACGAGACCCAGTACTTC,CSARGTSGSYHETQYF
TRBJ2-3,-,-,TRBV21-1,TGTGCCAGCAGCAAAAAAAAGGCAGTTCCCACAGATACGCAGTATTTT,CASSKKKAVPTDTQYF
TRBJ2-4,-,few,TRBV28,TGTGCCAGCAGGCAATGGGGTGGTAACGGCAGGCAGTACTTC,CASRQWGGNGRQYF
TRBJ1-1,-,-,TRBV6-5,TGTGCCAGCAGTTACGCGGGAACTGAAGCTTTCTTT,CASSYAGTEAFF
TRBJ1-1,-,-,TRBV5-1,TGCGCCAGCGGATCAACACCTTGCGACAGGACTGAAGCTTTCTTT,CASGSTPCDRTEAFF
TRBJ1-1,-,many,TRBV4-3,TGCGCCAGCAGCCAAGATTGGGGCACTGAAGCTTTCTTT,CASSQDWGTEAFF
TRBJ2-3,TRBD2,-,TRBV5-1,TGCGCCAGCAGCTTGGCGGTTCTAGCGGGGACCAGCACAGATACGCAGTATTTT,CASSLAVLAGTSTDTQYF
TRBJ1-1,TRBD1,few,TRBV18,TGTGCCAGCTCACCGGTAACAGGGGACACTGAAGCTTTCTTT,CASSPVTGDTEAFF
TRBJ2-1,TRBD1,few,TRBV27,TGTGCCAGCAGTACCCCCCGGGACAGGGGATACAATGAGCAGTTCTTC,CASSTPRDRGYNEQFF
TRBJ2-6,-,-,TRBV5-5,TGTGCCAGCAGCTTGTGGGACTCTGGGGCCAACGTCCTGACTTTC,CASSLWDSGANVLTF